This T cell receptor (beta chain) was retrieved from a study of T-cell reconstitution after alpha-beta-depleted transplantation in children. Germline V gene sequence: CDR1 SGHTA, CDR2 FQGNSA. The CDR3 has 18 residues. Unmatched junction bases numbered 13, after V lost 5 bases and J lost 0 bases. About this clonotype: What it binds is unknown.

A library of TCRbeta sequences, prepared with unique molecular identifiers, was generated. TCRdb reanalysed the PCR reads using MiXCR and keeps one entry per CDR3 protein. Altogether hundreds of thousands of distinct CDR3 sequences are present, more than 20% being singletons, with the ten largest covering roughly 13%. Study observations and caveats: Several hundred expanded graft clones reportedly were the source of alpha-beta T cells about two months after transplant. TCRbeta diversity was high at day 60 in some patients (a result of surviving recipient T cells and thymic progenitors).

The chain carries TRBV7-2 and TRBJ2-1; 7 bases fit TRBD2. Sequenced here: PBMCs, mostly from graft donor cells, sampled 360 days after TCRalphabeta/CD19-depleted stem cell transplant. This clonotype was obtained from a boy in the first two years of life who had a stem cell transplant for acute myeloid leukemia, so the T cells may come from the graft donor. CDR3 nucleotide sequence: TGTGCCAGCAGCCACGGGACTACCCAAGCGAGCTCCTACAATGAGCAGTTCTTC. Translating gives CASSHGTTQASSYNEQFF.